Following are 28 T cell receptor beta chains from one sample sequenced in a study of immune characterization of retroperitoneal liposarcoma. TCRdb independently ran MiXCR on the PCR reads; one entry per CDR3 protein. In the table there are around 13,000 distinct CDR3 sequences, 45% to 50% of which are singletons. Sequencing was carried out using tumor tissue. The source of these receptors is a female donor with retroperitoneal liposarcoma.

This chain uses TRBV3-1 with TRBJ2-5, with D unclear. The J call is in doubt because the DNA end fits TRBJ2-7 better. This CDR3 has 14 residues. Germline loops: CDR1 LGHDT, CDR2 YNNKEL (reference sequence). For the CDR3, the DNA is TGTGCCAGCAGCCAAGATAGTAGGCGGTACGAGCAGTACTTC. This gives the protein CASSQDSRRYEQYF.

V and J are TRBV6-1 and TRBJ2-1; the match to TRBD2 covers 12 bases. The CDR3 runs 16 residues. CDR1 is MNHNS and CDR2 is SASEGT in the germline V gene. The junction had 5 bases not matched to a gene; V was cut back by 4 bases and J by 4 bases. CDR3 nucleotides: TGTGCCAGCAGTGGGGGGGGACTAGCGGGTTACAATGAGCAGTTCTTC. Its translation is CASSGGGLAGYNEQFF.

The chain recombines TRBV6-1 with TRBJ1-2, with 8 bases identical to TRBD1. The CDR3 has 17 amino acids. Unmatched junction bases numbered 18, after V lost 4 bases and J lost 8 bases. The germline V gene encodes CDR1 MNHNS and CDR2 SASEGT. CDR3 DNA sequence: TGTGCCAGCAGTGGCCTGACAGGGGACTACGGGTATGGCGGCTACACCTTC. This codes for CASSGLTGDYGYGGYTF.

This chain uses TRBV6-6 with TRBJ2-3; tentatively, D is TRBD1 or TRBD2 (5 bases each). Germline V gives CDR1 MNHNY, CDR2 SVGAGI (reference sequence). V lost 7 bases and J lost 6, with 14 bases in between. The CDR3 is 13 residues long. The CDR3 protein is CASTGLASDTQYF. CDR3 in DNA: TGTGCCAGCACGGGGCTAGCAAGTGATACGCAGTATTTT.

The chain is built from TRBV7-8 and TRBJ2-1; D possibly corresponds to TRBD2 (5 bases). V gave up 2 bases and J gave up 13 bases, with 15 bases separating them. Per the germline V gene, CDR1 is SGHVS and CDR2 is FQNEAQ. CDR3 size: 13 residues. CDR3 sequence: CASSLTRENIQFF. DNA for the CDR3: TGTGCCAGCAGCTTAACCCGGGAAAACATTCAGTTCTTC. The complete variable domain, with remaining parts taken from reference TRBV7-8 and TRBJ2-1, reads GAGVSQSPRYKVAKRGQDVALRCDPISGHVSLFWYQQALGQGPEFLTYFQNEAQLDKSGLPSDRFFAERPEGSVSTLKIQRTQQEDSAVYLCASSLTRENIQFFGPGTRLTVL.

This clonotype was recorded at least ten times. The V and J genes are TRBV7-8 and TRBJ2-3; 9 bases match TRBD2. The CDR3 has 17 residues. The ends lost 4 bases at V and 0 bases at J; junction bases unmatched: 8. The germline gives CDR1 SGHVS, CDR2 FQNEAQ. For the CDR3, the DNA is TGTGCCAGCAGCTCCCGACTAGCGGAAACTAGCACAGATACGCAGTATTTT. This sequence encodes CASSSRLAETSTDTQYF.

This clonotype was seen more than once but under ten times. This chain joins TRBV7-2 and TRBJ1-2; possibly TRBD1 for D (5 bases). The CDR3 sequence is 15 residues long. The V gene's germline CDR1 is SGHTA and CDR2 FQGNSA. Trimming took 5 bases from V and 3 from J, leaving 16 bases between them. The chain's CDR3 is CASSGGPGNDYGYTF. The CDR3 coding sequence is TGTGCCAGCAGCGGGGGTCCAGGGAACGACTATGGCTACACCTTC.

The rearrangement links TRBV12-3 or TRBV12-4 to TRBJ2-1, with D perhaps TRBD2 (5 bases). V dropped 0 bases and J dropped 4 bases, with 16 bases sitting between them. CDR3 size: 17 residues. Here the CDR3 reads CASSLARAGITYNEQFF. DNA for the CDR3: TGTGCCAGCAGTTTAGCGCGGGCCGGGATCACGTACAATGAGCAGTTCTTC.

The chain couples TRBV6-5 to TRBJ2-4; 9 positions match TRBD1. Gene TRBJ2-5 matches the end of the DNA better, so the J call may be wrong. The V gene's germline CDR1 is MNHEY and CDR2 SVGAGI. There are 14 residues in the CDR3. CDR3 amino acids: CASSSGQGTATQYF. The CDR3, as DNA: TGTGCCAGCAGTTCCGGACAGGGGACGGCGACCCAGTACTTC.

The chain links TRBV7-4 to TRBJ2-1, with D possibly matching TRBD2 (6 bases). The CDR3 runs 17 residues. CDR1 and CDR2 from the germline V gene are SGHVT and SQSDAQ. The V gene lost 6 bases and the J gene lost 10 bases, with 28 bases spanning the gap. CDR3 region: CASRRPAGLRSSYEQFF. The CDR3, as DNA: TGTGCCAGCAGAAGACCCGCGGGGCTTCGATCCTCCTACGAGCAGTTCTTC.

The rearrangement joins TRBV6-8 to TRBJ2-2; D may be TRBD2 (7 bases). This CDR3 has 15 amino acids. V lost 6 bases, J lost 5 bases, and 16 bases lay in between. The germline CDR1 and CDR2 sequences are MNHGY and SAAAGT. CDR3 loop: CASSRGGGYTGELFF. Here the CDR3 DNA reads TGTGCCAGCAGCCGGGGAGGGGGTTATACCGGGGAGCTGTTTTTT.

The chain uses TRBV6-2 or TRBV6-3 and TRBJ2-1; no definite D call. This CDR3 contains 12 residues. Trimming left V 6 bases short and J 6 bases short, with 9 bases between. Looked up from germline, CDR1 is MNHEY and CDR2 is SVGEGT. CDR3 region: CASSDLGNEQFF. The CDR3 nucleotides read TGTGCCAGCAGCGATCTAGGCAATGAGCAGTTCTTC.

Concerning this clonotype: The junction does not match germline at one end; this may be a read error. The genes are TRBV6-1 and TRBJ1-6, with D possibly matching TRBD1 (5 bases). This CDR3 is built from 15 residues. Germline V gives CDR1 MNHNS, CDR2 SASEGT. CDR3 sequence (DNA): TGTGCCAGCAGTCCGACAGTTTCGGGAAATTCCCCCCTCCACTTT. It specifies CASSPTVSGNSPLHF.

DNA for the CDR3: TGTGCCAGCAGTGAAAATGGTGGTGAGCAGTTCTTC. It encodes CASSENGGEQFF. V and J are TRBV6-1 and TRBJ2-1; D unresolved. Germline CDR1 reads MNHNS; CDR2 reads SASEGT. The germline V and J ends were trimmed by 2 bases and 9 bases, with 8 bases remaining between them. This CDR3 is built from 12 residues.

The chain recombines TRBV7-2 with TRBJ1-5; no clear D gene. V was cut by 1 base and J by 9 bases, with 19 bases left in between. Germline values: CDR1 SGHTA, CDR2 FQGNSA. The CDR3 contains 16 residues. The chain's CDR3 is CASSLGPGSGVRPQHF. The CDR3 region has the DNA TGTGCCAGCAGCTTAGGCCCAGGATCTGGGGTCCGGCCCCAGCATTTT.

In its sample, this clonotype ranks as medium-sized. The rearrangement joins TRBV12-3 or TRBV12-4 to TRBJ2-5; possibly TRBD2 for D (5 bases). Trimming took off 7 bases at V and 5 bases at J, with 14 bases between the two ends. The CDR3 length is 13 residues. The CDR3 sequence is CASTLSGLETQYF. The DNA of the CDR3 is TGTGCCAGCACCCTGAGCGGATTGGAGACCCAGTACTTC.

This clonotype is medium-sized within its sample. V and J are TRBV7-6 and TRBJ2-1, with 7 bases that match TRBD2. The end of the DNA fits TRBJ2-7 better, so the J call may be wrong. From germline, CDR1 is SGHVS and CDR2 FNYEAQ. There are 14 residues in the CDR3. CDR3 nucleotide sequence: TGTGCCAGCAGCTTAGAGGTGGTTCTAGCGGAACAGTACTTC. Translating it yields CASSLEVVLAEQYF.

This clonotype was observed many times. The chain links TRBV6-5 to TRBJ2-1; the D is unclear. The CDR3 length is 15 residues. Germline values: CDR1 MNHEY, CDR2 SVGAGI. The ends were cut back, 0 bases at V and 10 bases at J, with 16 bases in the middle. CDR3 protein: CASSYSPARDYEQFF. In DNA, the CDR3 is TGTGCCAGCAGTTACTCGCCAGCCCGAGATTACGAGCAGTTCTTC.

V usage is TRBV7-2 and J usage is TRBJ2-3, with unresolved D. V was pared by 5 bases and J by 3 bases, with 18 bases between. Germline lookup yields CDR1 SGHTA and CDR2 FQGNSA. The CDR3 totals 16 residues. CDR3 region: CASSPRPTARTDTQYF. CDR3 nucleotide sequence: TGTGCCAGCAGCCCAAGACCAACCGCTAGGACAGATACGCAGTATTTT.

J is TRBJ2-5 and V is TRBV6-1, with TRBD2 matching 8 bases. The better agreement between TRBJ2-7 and the DNA end casts doubt on the J call. The germline V gene has CDR1 MNHNS and CDR2 SASEGT. This CDR3 spans 15 amino acids. The DNA of the CDR3 is TGTGCCAGCAGAACAACGGGGGGGACGGCCTACGAGCAGTACTTC. This encodes CASRTTGGTAYEQYF.

The chain carries TRBV7-8 and TRBJ2-5, with D unresolved. Near its end, the DNA agrees better with TRBJ2-1, so the J call may be wrong. This CDR3 has 12 residues. Looked up from germline, CDR1 is SGHVS and CDR2 is FQNEAQ. Here the CDR3 DNA reads TGTGCCAGCAGCTCCACCCAAGAGACCCAGTTCTTC. Translating gives CASSSTQETQFF.

The V call is TRBV6-8, the J call TRBJ2-1, with 8 bases that match TRBD2. V dropped 5 bases and J dropped 4; count of bases not matched to a gene: 7. The CDR3 spans 15 residues. Germline loops: CDR1 MNHGY, CDR2 SAAAGT. CDR3 in amino acids: CASSLTGTRYNEQFF. The DNA of the CDR3 is TGTGCCAGCAGTCTAACCGGGACTAGGTACAATGAGCAGTTCTTC.

CDR3 DNA: TGTGCCAGCAGCTTGGGATTTGGTTCCAACGTCCTGACTTTC. Protein sequence: CASSLGFGSNVLTF. V and J are TRBV7-2 and TRBJ2-6; D is unclear. V dropped 3 bases and J dropped 8 bases, with 11 bases sitting between them. The CDR3 length is 14 residues. CDR1 SGHTA and CDR2 FQGNSA come from the germline V gene.

This sequence joins TRBV6-1 and TRBJ2-7; possibly TRBD2 for D (6 bases). The DNA end lines up better with TRBJ2-5; the J call may be wrong. Germline V lookup: CDR1 MNHNS, CDR2 SASEGT. The CDR3 covers 15 residues. This CDR3 is CASSEMLGGQETQYF. Written as DNA, the CDR3 is TGTGCCAGCAGTGAAATGCTGGGGGGCCAAGAGACCCAGTACTTC.

The table lists this clonotype with a few counts. The V call is TRBV6-1, the J call TRBJ2-1; perhaps TRBD1 as D (6 bases). The DNA matches TRBJ2-7 better at its end, which makes the J call doubtful. The CDR3 has 14 residues. Per germline, CDR1 MNHNS and CDR2 SASEGT. The CDR3 reads CASSEINRGGEQYF. The CDR3 bases are TGTGCCAGCAGTGAAATTAACAGAGGGGGCGAGCAGTACTTC.

This chain connects TRBV6-5 to TRBJ2-1, with D hard to call. CDR1 and CDR2 from the germline V gene are MNHEY and SVGAGI. The CDR3 totals 14 residues. The V end was cut by 2 bases, the J end by 10 bases, with 15 bases between. CDR3 DNA sequence: TGTGCCAGCAGTTACCTGTGGAGCTCCTACGAGCAGTTCTTC. It codes for CASSYLWSSYEQFF.

The chain recombines TRBV7-3 with TRBJ1-6; D remains ambiguous. Germline CDR1 is SGHTA and CDR2 is FQGTGA. CDR3 size: 15 residues. V gave up 2 bases and J gave up 10 bases, with 15 bases separating them. The CDR3 region has the DNA TGTGCCAGCAGCTTATCTGCGGATCCGAGCTCACCCCTCCACTTT. This translates into CASSLSADPSSPLHF.

The V and J genes are TRBV4-1 and TRBJ2-6; 8 bases map to TRBD2. Germline CDR1 is MGHRA and CDR2 is YSYEKL. This CDR3 has 19 amino acids. V lost 2 bases to trimming and J lost 0 bases; unmatched junction nucleotides: 9. CDR3 DNA: TGCGCCAGCAGCCAACTAGGACTAGCCGATATCTCTGGGGCCAACGTCCTGACTTTC. It specifies CASSQLGLADISGANVLTF.